Listed below are T cell receptor beta chains from one sample, sequenced in a study of CD8 T cells in Susac syndrome. TCRdb ran MiXCR on the immunoSEQ multiplex PCR reads and lists one entry per CDR3 protein. The repertoire has 160,000 or so distinct CDR3 sequences, under 95% of them found once; the top ten carry approximately 0.073%. Sequenced: CD4+ T cells from PBMCs. Receptors were obtained from a human donor in good health. Each CDR3 is given with its conserved first and last residue. The D gene is left open where the match is weak. The size entry is marked missing in some rows and otherwise reads once, few, many or a size class.

cdr3_nt	cdr3_aa	j_call	d_call	clone_size	v_call
TGCAGTGCTAGATCTATAGGACAGGGGGACACAGATACGCAGTATTTT	CSARSIGQGDTDTQYF	TRBJ2-3	TRBD1	.	TRBV20-1
TGTGCCAGCTCACGGACGCGGGACTCCTACGAGCAGTACTTC	CASSRTRDSYEQYF	TRBJ2-7	.	.	TRBV18
TGTGCCAGCAGCCCCGAGAGGGCGGGAGACATTCAGTACTTC	CASSPERAGDIQYF	TRBJ2-4	TRBD2	.	TRBV7-2
TGTGCCAGCAGTTTGGCCCTTTTGGGTCAGCCCCAGCATTTT	CASSLALLGQPQHF	TRBJ1-5	.	.	TRBV12-3/TRBV12-4
TGTGCCAGCAGCTTAGATGGCAGGGGAACCTACGAGCAGTACTTC	CASSLDGRGTYEQYF	TRBJ2-7	.	.	TRBV11-2
TGTGCCAGCAGCTTAGGCCCCAGGGGAAGCACCGGGGAGCTGTTTTTT	CASSLGPRGSTGELFF	TRBJ2-2	.	.	TRBV7-8
TGTGCCTGGGGACAGGGACCAAACACAGATACGCAGTATTTT	CAWGQGPNTDTQYF	TRBJ2-3	TRBD1	.	TRBV30
TGTGCCAGCAGTACCGGACTTAACACTGAAGCTTTCTTT	CASSTGLNTEAFF	TRBJ1-1	.	.	TRBV6-1
TGTGCCAGCTTACCCTGGGGCACAGATACGCAGTATTTT	CASLPWGTDTQYF	TRBJ2-3	.	.	TRBV7-9
TGTGCCAGCAGCCCCCGGGACAGGAACACTGAAGCTTTCTTT	CASSPRDRNTEAFF	TRBJ1-1	TRBD1	.	TRBV9
TGTGCCAGCAGCCAAGGTCTGAGTAGCGGGTGGGAAGATACGCAGTATTTT	CASSQGLSSGWEDTQYF	TRBJ2-3	TRBD2	.	TRBV3-1
TGCAGCGCTGACCAGGGAGGAGAGACCCAGTACTTC	CSADQGGETQYF	TRBJ2-5	.	.	TRBV29-1
TGTGCCAGCAGCTTGTCGGTGGGCGGAAAAACCGGGGAGCTGTTTTTT	CASSLSVGGKTGELFF	TRBJ2-2	.	.	TRBV5-4
TGCGCCAGCAGCCAATACCTAAGTAACTCCTACAATGAGCAGTTCTTC	CASSQYLSNSYNEQFF	TRBJ2-1	.	.	TRBV4-1
TGTGCCAGCAGTTGGGGCGGAGTAGGTAGTAACACTGAAGCTTTCTTT	CASSWGGVGSNTEAFF	TRBJ1-1	.	.	TRBV6-6
TGTGCCAGCTCTCAGGGAGGGGTTTATGAAGCTTTCTTT	CASSQGGVYEAFF	TRBJ1-1	.	once	TRBV18